This T cell receptor (beta chain) was documented in a study of radiotherapy plus CTLA-4 blockade in lung cancer. General study findings and limits: Interferon-beta and early blood T cell clone dynamics reportedly predicted response best.

The CDR3 totals 13 residues. Trimming cost V 2 bases and J 5 bases; bases outside gene matches: 5. The V gene's germline CDR1 is GTSNPN and CDR2 SVGIG (reference sequence). Of note for this clone: Its antigen is unidentified.

Data came from immunoSEQ multiplex PCR; TCRdb stores just in-frame clones and leaves some out. Of about 14,000 clones in the sample, around 87% were seen once. The sequence derives from a human donor with non-small cell lung cancer that progressed on radiotherapy plus ipilimumab. Some clones in this sample may be carry-over from other donors' samples. This specimen consisted of peripheral blood, obtained from a patient treated with radiotherapy plus ipilimumab. The chain is built from TRBV30 and TRBJ1-1; 7 bases fit TRBD1. CDR3 sequence (DNA): TGTGCCTGGAGTACCCTGACAGGGACTGAAGCTTTCTTT. Translated, it gives CAWSTLTGTEAFF. The whole variable domain, filled in from reference TRBV30 and TRBJ1-1, reads SQTIHQWPATLVQPVGSPLSLECTVEGTSNPNLYWYRQAAGRGLQLLFYSVGIGQISSEVPQNLSASRPQDRQFILSSKKLLLSDSGFYLCAWSTLTGTEAFFGQGTRLTVV.